The 24 T cell receptor beta chains below all came from one sample that was sequenced in a study of T cell responses to AZD1222 COVID-19 vaccine. Data came from immunoSEQ multiplex PCR; TCRdb stores just in-frame clones and leaves some out. The profile shows about 120,000 clones, roughly 91% of them singletons. This specimen was peripheral blood, taken on day 0 of AZD1222 vaccination. All receptors come from an adult in good health.

V gene TRBV6-1 combines with J gene TRBJ1-2; D call uncertain. Germline CDR1 and CDR2: MNHNS and SASEGT. Trimming pared 0 bases from V and 4 bases from J, leaving 9 bases between. The CDR3 covers 14 residues. The CDR3 here is CASSEALTGYGYTF. The CDR3 DNA follows: TGTGCCAGCAGTGAAGCGTTGACGGGCTATGGCTACACCTTC.

This clone was counted a single time. This chain connects TRBV6-5 to TRBJ2-3; D is undetermined. V dropped 6 bases and J dropped 0 bases, with 1 base sitting between them. Germline CDR1 is MNHEY and CDR2 is SVGAGI. There are 11 residues in the CDR3. The chain's CDR3 is CASRSTDTQYF. DNA of the CDR3: TGTGCCAGCAGGAGCACAGATACGCAGTATTTT.

This CDR3 reads CASSLGTQSYEQYF. The CDR3 DNA reads as TGTGCCAGCAGCTTAGGGACGCAGTCCTACGAGCAGTACTTC. The chain joins TRBV7-6 to TRBJ2-7; D uncertain. The CDR3 contains 14 residues. Looked up from germline, CDR1 is SGHVS and CDR2 is FNYEAQ. The V and J ends lost 1 base and 1 base respectively, with 8 bases between them.

The V and J genes are TRBV5-4 and TRBJ1-4; unclear D gene. This CDR3 has 14 amino acids. V was cut by 0 bases and J by 5 bases, with 8 bases left in between. Germline assignment: CDR1 SGHNT and CDR2 YYREEE (reference sequence). This CDR3 is CASSLARENEKLFF. CDR3 nucleotides: TGTGCCAGCAGCTTGGCCCGGGAGAATGAAAAACTGTTTTTT.

This clone was observed a single time. The V gene is TRBV7-2, the J gene TRBJ1-5, with 9 positions matching TRBD1. Unmatched junction bases numbered 8, after V lost 5 bases and J lost 9 bases. This CDR3 has 14 amino acids. Germline V gene data show CDR1 as SGHTA and CDR2 as FQGNSA. The CDR3 nucleotides are TGTGCCAGCAGCCAAGGCACAGGGGGCTGGCCCCAGCATTTT. It translates to CASSQGTGGWPQHF. The whole variable domain, remainder taken from reference TRBV7-2 and TRBJ1-5, is GAGVSQSPSNKVTEKGKDVELRCDPISGHTALYWYRQSLGQGLEFLIYFQGNSAPDKSGLPSDRFSAERTGGSVSTLTIQRTQQEDSAVYLCASSQGTGGWPQHFGDGTRLSIL.

This clone was observed once. The rearrangement uses TRBV30 and TRBJ2-1, with TRBD2 matching over 7 bases. Germline CDR1 reads GTSNPN; CDR2 reads SVGIG (reference sequence). The CDR3 has 14 residues. V gave up 3 bases and J gave up 4 bases; unmatched junction bases: 6. Written as DNA, the CDR3 is TGTGCCTGGAGGGGTAGCGGGCCGTACAATGAGCAGTTCTTC. The encoded protein is CAWRGSGPYNEQFF.

The V gene is TRBV19, the J gene TRBJ2-1, with TRBD1 matching 12 bases. The CDR3 is 15 amino acids. After removal of 7 bases from V and 8 bases from J, the junction contained 9 bases not matched to a gene. Germline V gives CDR1 LNHDA, CDR2 SQIVND (reference sequence). DNA for the CDR3: TGTGCCAGTACCTCGGGGGGGACAGGGGGCGATGAGCAGTTCTTC. This translates into CASTSGGTGGDEQFF. Combining the CDR3 with reference TRBV19 and TRBJ2-1 gives the whole variable domain DGGITQSPKYLFRKEGQNVTLSCEQNLNHDAMYWYRQDPGQGLRLIYYSQIVNDFQKGDIAEGYSVSREKKESFPLTVTSAQKNPTAFYLCASTSGGTGGDEQFFGPGTRLTVL.

The genes are TRBV7-6 and TRBJ2-5, with TRBD2 identical over 8 bases. V lost 1 base to trimming and J lost 5 bases; unmatched junction nucleotides: 15. Germline V gene sequence: CDR1 SGHVS, CDR2 FNYEAQ. The CDR3 sequence is 18 residues long. The CDR3 DNA is TGTGCCAGCAGCTTAGAGGTCGGCAAGCGGGGGATCTTGGAGACCCAGTACTTC. This codes for CASSLEVGKRGILETQYF.

The rearrangement uses TRBV19 and TRBJ1-3, with 8 bases that match TRBD1. This CDR3 comprises 15 residues. V shed 7 bases, J shed 2 bases, and the junction held 7 bases outside the gene matches. The germline gives CDR1 LNHDA, CDR2 SQIVND (reference sequence). The CDR3 spells CASTSDRAAGNTIYF. The CDR3 region has the DNA TGTGCCAGTACCTCGGACAGGGCTGCTGGAAACACCATATATTTT.

The rearrangement joins TRBV19 to TRBJ2-1, with 7 bases lining up with TRBD2. Germline values: CDR1 LNHDA, CDR2 SQIVND (reference sequence). J gave up 6 bases and V 1 base, and 9 bases lay outside the gene matches. The CDR3 consists of 16 residues. CDR3 region: CASSIARLAFVNEQFF. The CDR3 nucleotides are TGTGCCAGTAGTATAGCTCGACTAGCATTCGTCAATGAGCAGTTCTTC.

This chain links TRBV5-6 with TRBJ2-7; no reliable D call. The CDR3 length is 14 residues. Trimming removed 4 bases from V and 2 bases from J, with 13 bases in between. Germline V gene data show CDR1 as SGHDT and CDR2 as YYEEEE. The CDR3 protein is CASSRRTDTYEQYF. DNA of the CDR3: TGTGCCAGCAGCCGACGGACGGATACCTACGAGCAGTACTTC.

The chain has TRBV27 and TRBJ2-1; 13 nucleotides match TRBD2. After removal of 5 bases from V and 8 bases from J, the junction contained 12 bases not matched to a gene. Germline-derived CDR1 and CDR2 are MNHEY and SMNVEV (reference sequence). CDR3 length equals 17 residues. CDR3 protein: CASSRKLAGGPGDEQFF. For the CDR3, the DNA is TGTGCCAGCAGTAGAAAACTAGCGGGAGGGCCGGGGGATGAGCAGTTCTTC.

This clone is a singleton in its sample. V gene TRBV4-1 combines with J gene TRBJ2-1; D perhaps matches TRBD1 (6 bases). Between the trimmed V and J ends, which lost 4 bases and 5 bases, there was a span of 15 bases. This CDR3 is built from 15 residues. The germline CDR1 and CDR2 sequences are MGHRA and YSYEKL. The CDR3 loop reads CASSLFRDTNNEQFF. The CDR3 DNA sequence: TGCGCCAGCAGCCTGTTCCGGGACACCAACAATGAGCAGTTCTTC.

This clone was counted once. V is TRBV28 and J is TRBJ1-2, with a weak D call TRBD1 (5 bases). Trimming left V 6 bases short and J 8 bases short, with 16 bases between. Germline V gene data show CDR1 as MDHEN and CDR2 as SYDVKM. The CDR3 contains 13 residues. The CDR3 loop reads CASRQTLGHGYTF. The CDR3 bases are TGTGCCAGCAGGCAGACGTTGGGGCACGGCTACACCTTC.

The chain links TRBV2 to TRBJ2-7, with D unresolved. The germline V and J ends were trimmed by 3 bases and 0 bases, with 6 bases remaining between them. This CDR3 region has 13 residues. Germline values: CDR1 SNHLY, CDR2 FYNNEI. CDR3 sequence: CASSDGYSYEQYF. CDR3 DNA sequence: TGTGCCAGCAGTGACGGGTACTCCTACGAGCAGTACTTC.

The rearrangement links TRBV18 to TRBJ2-7, with no clear D. This CDR3 contains 15 residues. V was clipped by 3 bases and J by 3 bases, with 15 bases between them. Germline CDR1 and CDR2: KGHSH and LQKENI. The CDR3 DNA reads TGTGCCAGCTCACCCCCCTCTGGTGGGTACTACGAGCAGTACTTC. Translation gives CASSPPSGGYYEQYF.

This sequence joins TRBV5-1 and TRBJ1-6; perhaps TRBD1 as D (6 bases). The CDR3 length is 15 residues. V lost 5 bases and J 7 bases, leaving 16 bases between the germline ends. CDR1 and CDR2 (germline): SGHRS, YFSETQ. The chain's CDR3 is CASRSHREVNSPLHF. DNA of the CDR3: TGCGCCAGCAGATCTCACAGGGAAGTGAATTCACCCCTCCACTTT.

The CDR3 reads CASSQVRGGNTIYF. The DNA of the CDR3 is TGCGCCAGCAGCCAAGTCAGGGGTGGAAACACCATATATTTT. The chain recombines TRBV4-1 with TRBJ1-3, with a tentative D call TRBD1 (6 bases). The V end lost 1 base, the J end lost 3 bases, and 7 bases lay between the germline ends. This CDR3 is built from 14 residues. Looked up from germline, CDR1 is MGHRA and CDR2 is YSYEKL.

This clone has just a few counts. This rearrangement joins TRBV7-7 to TRBJ1-2; D is unresolved. This CDR3 contains 13 residues. Germline V gene data show CDR1 as SSHAT and CDR2 as FNYEAQ (reference sequence). The V end was cut by 5 bases, the J end by 6 bases, with 13 bases between. CDR3 coding DNA: TGTGCCAGCAGCCCTCGGGTTAAGGATGGCTACACCTTC. This gives the protein CASSPRVKDGYTF.

The J gene is TRBJ2-7, the V gene TRBV5-4; perhaps D is TRBD1 or TRBD2 (6 bases each). This CDR3 has 14 amino acids. Germline-derived CDR1 and CDR2 are SGHNT and YYREEE (reference sequence). V was shortened by 3 bases and J by 3 bases, with 13 bases between the two germline ends. In DNA form, the CDR3 reads TGTGCCAGCAGCTCTGGAGGGGGAGTCTACGAGCAGTACTTC. Protein: CASSSGGGVYEQYF.

This chain links TRBV14 with TRBJ2-4; 9 bases line up with TRBD2. The junction had 9 bases not matched to a gene; V was cut back by 0 bases and J by 0 bases. The CDR3 runs to 19 residues. The germline CDR1 and CDR2 sequences are SGHDN and FVKESK. CDR3 sequence (DNA): TGTGCCAGCAGCCAAGATCGGCGAACTAGCGGGTTAGCCAAAAACATTCAGTACTTC. Translating gives CASSQDRRTSGLAKNIQYF.

CDR3 coding DNA: TGTGCCAGCAGTGAGGTAGCGGGGTTCTACAATGAGCAGTTCTTC. This encodes CASSEVAGFYNEQFF. This chain links TRBV6-4 with TRBJ2-1, with TRBD2 identical over 8 bases. The CDR3 has 15 amino acids. The V gene end was trimmed by 3 bases and the J gene end by 3 bases; junction bases not matched to a gene: 4. The germline CDR1 and CDR2 sequences are MRHNA and SNTAGT.

The chain employs TRBV3-1 (or the pseudogene TRBV3-2) and TRBJ1-3; D might be TRBD1 (5 bases). This CDR3 spans 14 amino acids. Germline CDR1 and CDR2: LGHDT and YNNKEL (reference sequence). Trimming took 1 base from V and 4 from J, leaving 8 bases between them. This chain's CDR3 is CASSQGGSGNTIYF. Written as DNA, the CDR3 is TGTGCCAGCAGCCAAGGGGGGTCCGGAAACACCATATATTTT.

The chain carries TRBV12-3 or TRBV12-4 and TRBJ2-1; no clear D gene. Trimming pared 5 bases from V and 7 bases from J, leaving 12 bases between. The CDR3 contains 13 residues. CDR3 nucleotides: TGTGCCAGCAGTCCCCCAGCGACGAATGAGCAGTTCTTC. It translates to CASSPPATNEQFF.